This T cell receptor (beta chain) is from a study of T cells in Graves' hyperthyroidism and ophthalmopathy. Study-wide background: Peripheral blood sampling occurred at initial diagnosis, before any treatment.

Reasons for excluding patients were uncontrolled infection, other autoimmune disease, pregnancy or lactation. The CDR3 is 12 amino acids. Trimming removed 5 bases at V and 4 bases at J, with 8 bases between. TCR beta CDR3 regions were amplified from RNA. RT-PCR in the first round (using the HTBI primer set) targeted the TCR CDR3. TCRdb re-derived calls from the multiplex PCR reads in MiXCR, one entry per CDR3 protein. The table lists around 380,000 distinct CDR3 sequences, about 13% of them singletons. This clonotype has at least ten counts. The sample was blood. The receptor comes from a man younger than 45 with Graves' hyperthyroidism that later progressed to Graves' ophthalmopathy. V usage is TRBV12-3 or TRBV12-4 and J usage is TRBJ1-1; D is ambiguous. The CDR3 DNA is TGTGCCAGCAGTATGCCTATCACTGAAGCTTTCTTT. It specifies CASSMPITEAFF.